The clone carrying this TCR beta chain was picked up one time. Study processing details: By means of reference gene primer amplification, nucleated cell counts were estimated. Generated by immunoSEQ multiplex PCR, the TCRdb table keeps only in-frame clones and is missing some. That table furnishes V, J and clone size, whereas the DNA furnished D and trimming. This table has about 160,000 clones, roughly 84% appearing once. These data come from a study of blood T cell repertoires in COVID-19. Living in about two dozen US areas, the participants were between 18 and 89 years of age. The germline V gene encodes CDR1 SGHRS and CDR2 YFSETQ. The CDR3 totals 14 residues. V lost 4 bases, J lost 4 bases, and 13 bases lay in between.

The sequenced sample was PBMCs or T cells enriched from blood (not recorded which). The V call is TRBV5-1, the J call TRBJ2-3; TRBD2 is a possible D gene (6 bases). This clonotype originated in a man in his sixties who had recovered from COVID-19. The CDR3 spells CASSTRTSSDTQYF. CDR3 coding DNA: TGCGCCAGCAGCACACGTACTAGCTCAGATACGCAGTATTTT.